These 8 T cell receptor beta chains came from one sample sequenced in a study of shared clonotypes between healthy human individuals. The assay was immunoSEQ multiplex PCR, and TCRdb's table has in-frame clones only and misses some. The profile shows over 2 million clones, 85% to 95% of them singletons. Sample: naive CD4+ T cells from PBMCs. Subset in this sample: CD45RA+ positively selected. Receptors originate from a young man in good health. Some clones in this sample may be carry-over from other donors' samples.

A remark on this clone: This sample also contains other DNA sequences that code for the same CDR3. The rearrangement joins TRBV5-1 to TRBJ1-4, with D unresolved. V lost 0 bases, J lost 3 bases, and 3 bases lay in between. The CDR3 has 13 amino acids. In germline, CDR1 is SGHRS, CDR2 YFSETQ. The CDR3 is CASSLAANEKLFF. DNA of the CDR3: TGCGCCAGCAGCTTGGCAGCTAATGAAAAACTGTTTTTT.

V usage is TRBV6-6 and J usage is TRBJ1-3, with 11 bases fitting TRBD1. CDR1 and CDR2 (germline): MNHNY, SVGAGI (reference sequence). The CDR3 totals 16 residues. Trimming at V came to 2 bases and at J to 2 bases, leaving 2 bases not matched to a gene. Written as DNA, the CDR3 is TGTGCCAGCAGTTACGGGACAGGGGGTGCTGGAAACACCATATATTTT. This codes for CASSYGTGGAGNTIYF.

The genes are TRBV6-6 and TRBJ2-3; unclear D gene. Germline V gives CDR1 MNHNY, CDR2 SVGAGI (reference sequence). CDR3 length equals 11 residues. V was trimmed by 8 bases and J by 5 bases, leaving 8 bases between them. CDR3 region: CASLLLDTQYF. CDR3 nucleotides: TGTGCCAGCCTTCTCTTAGATACGCAGTATTTT.

The CDR3, as DNA: TGCAGCGTTGGGCGGAACAATGAGCAGTTCTTC. Protein product: CSVGRNNEQFF. The rearrangement uses TRBV29-1 and TRBJ2-1; no clear D. The ends were cut back, 4 bases at V and 5 bases at J, with 6 bases in the middle. Germline lookup yields CDR1 SQVTM and CDR2 ANQGSEA. The CDR3 consists of 11 residues.

V gene TRBV7-3 combines with J gene TRBJ2-3; 7 bases line up with TRBD2. Unmatched junction bases numbered 4, after V lost 0 bases and J lost 4 bases. Germline CDR1 is SGHTA and CDR2 is FQGTGA. The CDR3 has 15 residues. Here the CDR3 reads CASSLTGGSSDTQYF. In nucleotides, the CDR3 is TGTGCCAGCAGCTTAACGGGCGGGAGCTCAGATACGCAGTATTTT.

The chain recombines TRBV4-2 with TRBJ2-1, with 7 bases matching TRBD2. The CDR3 covers 17 residues. V lost 0 bases to trimming and J lost 0 bases; unmatched junction nucleotides: 5. Germline values: CDR1 LGHNA, CDR2 YNFKEQ. DNA of the CDR3: TGTGCCAGCAGCCAAGATCCTAGCGGAGGCTCCTACAATGAGCAGTTCTTC. Amino acids: CASSQDPSGGSYNEQFF.

This clone came up once. V gene TRBV7-2 combines with J gene TRBJ2-1, with D perhaps given as TRBD1 or TRBD2 (6 bases each). The V and J ends lost 5 bases and 2 bases respectively, with 16 bases between them. This CDR3 is built from 16 residues. Germline V gene sequence: CDR1 SGHTA, CDR2 FQGNSA. The CDR3 region has the DNA TGTGCCAGCAGCACCCTGGGGGCGGGACCCTACAATGAGCAGTTCTTC. Protein product: CASSTLGAGPYNEQFF.

This chain joins TRBV29-1 and TRBJ1-2, with a tentative D call TRBD1 (6 bases). Germline V gene data show CDR1 as SQVTM and CDR2 as ANQGSEA. V was shortened by 7 bases and J by 6 bases, with 21 bases between the two germline ends. The length of the CDR3 is 14 residues. The CDR3 is CSGHLLGQINGYTF. The CDR3 DNA reads TGCAGCGGACATCTTCTAGGACAGATAAATGGCTACACCTTC.